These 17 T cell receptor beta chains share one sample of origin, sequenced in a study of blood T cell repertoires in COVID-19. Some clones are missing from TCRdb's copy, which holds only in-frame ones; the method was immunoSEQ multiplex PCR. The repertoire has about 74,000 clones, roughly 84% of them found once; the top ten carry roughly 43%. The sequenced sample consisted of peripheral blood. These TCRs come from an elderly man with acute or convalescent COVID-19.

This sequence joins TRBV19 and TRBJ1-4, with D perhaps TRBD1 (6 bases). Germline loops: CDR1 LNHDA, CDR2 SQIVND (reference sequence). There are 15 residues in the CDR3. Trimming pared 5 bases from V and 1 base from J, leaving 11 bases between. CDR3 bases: TGTGCCAGTAGTCTCGAGGGGGTAACTAATGAAAAACTGTTTTTT. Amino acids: CASSLEGVTNEKLFF.

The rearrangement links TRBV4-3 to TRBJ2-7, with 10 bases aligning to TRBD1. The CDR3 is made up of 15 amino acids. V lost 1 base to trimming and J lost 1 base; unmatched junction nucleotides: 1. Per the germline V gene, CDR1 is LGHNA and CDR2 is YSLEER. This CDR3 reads CASSQAGQGSYEQYF. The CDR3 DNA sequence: TGCGCCAGCAGCCAAGCGGGACAGGGGTCCTACGAGCAGTACTTC.

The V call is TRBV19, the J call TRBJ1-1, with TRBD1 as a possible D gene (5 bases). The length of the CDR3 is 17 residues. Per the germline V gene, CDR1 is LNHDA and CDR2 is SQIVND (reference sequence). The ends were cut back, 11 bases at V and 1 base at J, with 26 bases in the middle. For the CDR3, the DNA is TGTGCCCCTCGTAGCCCGGGGGGGGGACTCGGGAACACTGAAGCTTTCTTT. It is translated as CAPRSPGGGLGNTEAFF.

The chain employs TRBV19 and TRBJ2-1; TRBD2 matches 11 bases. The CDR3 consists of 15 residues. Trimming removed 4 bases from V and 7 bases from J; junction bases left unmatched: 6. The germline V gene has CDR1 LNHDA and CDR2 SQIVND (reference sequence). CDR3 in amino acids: CASSRLAGSGNEQFF. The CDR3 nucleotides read TGTGCCAGTAGTAGACTAGCGGGATCCGGTAATGAGCAGTTCTTC.

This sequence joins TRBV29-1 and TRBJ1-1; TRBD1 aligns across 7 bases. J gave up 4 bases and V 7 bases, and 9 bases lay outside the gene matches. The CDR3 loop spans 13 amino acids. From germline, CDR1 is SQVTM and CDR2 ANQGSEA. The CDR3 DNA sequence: TGCAGCGGAACCGGGACAGCTAGCACTGAAGCTTTCTTT. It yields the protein CSGTGTASTEAFF.

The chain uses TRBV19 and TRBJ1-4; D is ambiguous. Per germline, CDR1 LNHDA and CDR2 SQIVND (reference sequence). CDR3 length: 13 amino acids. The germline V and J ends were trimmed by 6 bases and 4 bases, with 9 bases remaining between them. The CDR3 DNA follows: TGTGCCAGTAGGTCGAGAGATAATGAAAAACTGTTTTTT. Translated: CASRSRDNEKLFF. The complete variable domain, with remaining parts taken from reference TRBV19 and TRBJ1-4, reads DGGITQSPKYLFRKEGQNVTLSCEQNLNHDAMYWYRQDPGQGLRLIYYSQIVNDFQKGDIAEGYSVSREKKESFPLTVTSAQKNPTAFYLCASRSRDNEKLFFGSGTQLSVL.

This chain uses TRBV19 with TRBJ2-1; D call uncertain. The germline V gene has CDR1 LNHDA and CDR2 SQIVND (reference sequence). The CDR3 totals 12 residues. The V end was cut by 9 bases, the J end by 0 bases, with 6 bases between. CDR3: CASLSSYNEQFF. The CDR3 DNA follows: TGTGCCAGCCTGAGCTCCTACAATGAGCAGTTCTTC.

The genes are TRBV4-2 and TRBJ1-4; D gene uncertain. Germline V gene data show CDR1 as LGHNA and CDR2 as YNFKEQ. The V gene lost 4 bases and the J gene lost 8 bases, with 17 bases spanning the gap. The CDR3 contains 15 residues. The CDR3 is CASSPRAVADEKLFF. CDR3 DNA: TGTGCCAGCAGCCCAAGAGCGGTCGCCGACGAAAAACTGTTTTTT.

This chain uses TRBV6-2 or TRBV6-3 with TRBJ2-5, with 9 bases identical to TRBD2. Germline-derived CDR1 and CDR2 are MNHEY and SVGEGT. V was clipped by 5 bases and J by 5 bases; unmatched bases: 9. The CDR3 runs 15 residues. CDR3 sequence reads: CASSTTSGGRETQYF. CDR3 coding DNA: TGTGCCAGCAGTACCACGAGCGGGGGGAGGGAGACCCAGTACTTC.

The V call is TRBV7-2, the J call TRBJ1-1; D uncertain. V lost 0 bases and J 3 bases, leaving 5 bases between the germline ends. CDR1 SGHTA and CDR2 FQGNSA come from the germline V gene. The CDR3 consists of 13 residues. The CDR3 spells CASSLAPDTEAFF. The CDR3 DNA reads TGTGCCAGCAGCTTAGCCCCGGACACTGAAGCTTTCTTT.

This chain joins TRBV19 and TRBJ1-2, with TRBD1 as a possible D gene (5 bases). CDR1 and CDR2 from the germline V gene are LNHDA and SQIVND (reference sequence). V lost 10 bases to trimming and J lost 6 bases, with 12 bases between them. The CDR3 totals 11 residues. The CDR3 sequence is CAIQGSDGYTF. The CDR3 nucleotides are TGTGCCATCCAGGGTTCGGATGGCTACACCTTC.

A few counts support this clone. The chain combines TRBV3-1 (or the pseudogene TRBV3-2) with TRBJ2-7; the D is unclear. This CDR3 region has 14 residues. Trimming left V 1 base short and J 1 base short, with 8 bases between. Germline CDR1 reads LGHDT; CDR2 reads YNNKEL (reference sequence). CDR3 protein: CASSQGSSSYEQYF. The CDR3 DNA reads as TGTGCCAGCAGCCAAGGTAGTAGTTCCTACGAGCAGTACTTC.

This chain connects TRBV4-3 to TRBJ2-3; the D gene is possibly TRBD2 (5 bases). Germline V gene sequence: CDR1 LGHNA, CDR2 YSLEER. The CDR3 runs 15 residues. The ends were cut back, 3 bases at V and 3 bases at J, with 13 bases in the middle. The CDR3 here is CASSHEGKATDTQYF. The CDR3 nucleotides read TGCGCCAGCAGCCACGAGGGCAAAGCAACAGATACGCAGTATTTT.

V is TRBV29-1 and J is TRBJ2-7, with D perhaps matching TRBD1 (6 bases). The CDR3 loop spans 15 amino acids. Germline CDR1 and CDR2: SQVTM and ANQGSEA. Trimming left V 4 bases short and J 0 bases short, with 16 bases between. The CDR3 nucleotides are TGCAGCGTTGTGGGGCAGGGGTCCTACTCCTACGAGCAGTACTTC. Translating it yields CSVVGQGSYSYEQYF.

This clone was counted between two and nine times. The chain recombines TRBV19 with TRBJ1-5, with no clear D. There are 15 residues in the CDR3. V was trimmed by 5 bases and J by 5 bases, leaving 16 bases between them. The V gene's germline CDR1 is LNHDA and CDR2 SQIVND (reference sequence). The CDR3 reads CASSSYSPGYQPQHF. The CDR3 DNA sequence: TGTGCCAGTAGTTCTTACTCCCCCGGTTATCAGCCCCAGCATTTT. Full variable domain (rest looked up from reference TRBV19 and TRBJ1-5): DGGITQSPKYLFRKEGQNVTLSCEQNLNHDAMYWYRQDPGQGLRLIYYSQIVNDFQKGDIAEGYSVSREKKESFPLTVTSAQKNPTAFYLCASSSYSPGYQPQHFGDGTRLSIL.

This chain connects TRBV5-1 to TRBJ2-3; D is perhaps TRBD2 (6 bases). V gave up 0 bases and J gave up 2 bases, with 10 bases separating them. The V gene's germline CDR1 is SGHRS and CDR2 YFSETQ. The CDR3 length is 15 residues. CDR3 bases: TGCGCCAGCAGCTTGGATACGGACTACACAGATACGCAGTATTTT. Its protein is CASSLDTDYTDTQYF.

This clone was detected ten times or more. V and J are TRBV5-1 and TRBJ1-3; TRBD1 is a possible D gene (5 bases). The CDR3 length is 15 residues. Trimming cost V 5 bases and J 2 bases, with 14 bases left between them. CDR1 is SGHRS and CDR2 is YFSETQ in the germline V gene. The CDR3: CASSRGDWAGNTIYF. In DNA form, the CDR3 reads TGCGCCAGCAGTCGGGGGGACTGGGCTGGAAACACCATATATTTT.